These 26 T cell receptor beta chains originate from one sample sequenced in a study of cytomegalovirus exposure and HLA in healthy donors. The PCR contained 60 Vbeta and 13 Jbeta primers. The protocol was immunoSEQ multiplex PCR, while the TCRdb copy is restricted to in-frame clones and leaves out a portion. The sample holds 140,000 or so clones, 68% seen once. The specimen was PBMCs. The receptors stem from a man aged 55 to 69 in good health and CMV-seronegative.

The V gene is TRBV15, the J gene TRBJ2-1; D might be TRBD2 (6 bases). The V gene's germline CDR1 is LNHNV and CDR2 YYDKDF (reference sequence). This CDR3 has 14 residues. V dropped 0 bases and J dropped 8 bases, with 11 bases sitting between them. The CDR3 loop reads CATSRDNSGHEQFF. CDR3 nucleotides: TGTGCCACCAGCAGAGATAACAGCGGGCATGAGCAGTTCTTC.

The chain employs TRBV28 and TRBJ1-5; 8 bases align to TRBD1. The CDR3 extends over 20 amino acids. Germline lookup yields CDR1 MDHEN and CDR2 SYDVKM. Trimming at V came to 7 bases and at J to 0 bases, leaving 20 bases not matched to a gene. CDR3 bases: TGTGCCAGCACTCAAGGGGACAGGAGCCGTTGGGAATATAGCAATCAGCCCCAGCATTTT. Translation: CASTQGDRSRWEYSNQPQHF.

This chain joins TRBV7-8 and TRBJ1-5; 8 bases agree with TRBD1. The ends lost 5 bases at V and 3 bases at J; junction bases unmatched: 6. This CDR3 region has 15 residues. Germline CDR1 is SGHVS and CDR2 is FQNEAQ. In nucleotides, the CDR3 is TGTGCCAGCAGCAGAAGACAGGGGCCCAATCAGCCCCAGCATTTT. Translated, it gives CASSRRQGPNQPQHF.

This rearrangement joins TRBV28 to TRBJ1-3; 7 bases align to TRBD1. The ends lost 5 bases at V and 12 bases at J; junction bases unmatched: 13. This CDR3 region has 14 residues. The germline V gene encodes CDR1 MDHEN and CDR2 SYDVKM. The CDR3 protein is CASSLRDSGILIYF. In nucleotides, the CDR3 is TGTGCCAGCAGTCTCCGGGACAGTGGGATTCTCATATATTTT.

V gene TRBV27 combines with J gene TRBJ2-3, with 12 bases identical to TRBD2. The V and J ends lost 1 base and 6 bases, in that order; junction bases with no gene match: 5. The CDR3 contains 16 residues. From germline, CDR1 is MNHEY and CDR2 SMNVEV (reference sequence). The DNA of the CDR3 is TGTGCCAGCAGTTTATTCGGACTAGCGGGAATGGATACGCAGTATTTT. It encodes CASSLFGLAGMDTQYF.

The table lists this clone with a few counts. The chain combines TRBV4-1 with TRBJ2-1; TRBD2 might be the D (6 bases). The CDR3 is 14 residues long. The germline V gene has CDR1 MGHRA and CDR2 YSYEKL. The V and J ends lost 2 bases and 5 bases respectively, with 10 bases between them. The CDR3 nucleotides are TGCGCCAGCAGCCAACTGACTAGTGACAATGAGCAGTTCTTC. The encoded protein is CASSQLTSDNEQFF.

The chain links TRBV5-4 to TRBJ1-2, with D possibly being TRBD1 (6 bases). Germline V gene data show CDR1 as SGHNT and CDR2 as YYREEE (reference sequence). V lost 4 bases, J lost 10 bases, and 20 bases lay in between. The CDR3 has 14 residues. This CDR3 reads CASSARGGEGHYTF. Here the CDR3 DNA reads TGTGCCAGCAGCGCCCGAGGGGGAGAGGGCCACTACACCTTC.

The V and J genes are TRBV5-1 and TRBJ2-3; 8 bases agree with TRBD2. Per germline, CDR1 SGHRS and CDR2 YFSETQ. This CDR3 comprises 14 residues. V was clipped by 4 bases and J by 6 bases; unmatched bases: 7. CDR3 protein: CASSPSGTRDTQYF. CDR3 bases: TGCGCCAGCAGCCCATCCGGGACTAGGGATACGCAGTATTTT.

In its sample, this clone was seen once. This chain connects TRBV28 to TRBJ1-4; 8 bases map to TRBD1. CDR3 length equals 13 residues. Trimming at V came to 3 bases and at J to 6 bases, leaving 0 bases not matched to a gene. Germline V CDR1 and CDR2: MDHEN, SYDVKM. The CDR3 here is CASSLDRDEKLFF. The DNA of the CDR3 is TGTGCCAGCAGTTTGGACAGGGATGAAAAACTGTTTTTT.

The chain carries TRBV6-1 and TRBJ2-2; 8 bases match TRBD1. The CDR3 has 15 amino acids. The V segment lost 11 bases and the J segment 2 bases; nucleotides outside the gene matches: 10. Germline V gene lookup returns CDR1 MNHNS and CDR2 SASEGT. As DNA, the CDR3 is TGTGCCGGAACCAGGGGGCCAGTAAACACCGGGGAGCTGTTTTTT. Its protein is CAGTRGPVNTGELFF.

V gene TRBV5-1 combines with J gene TRBJ2-5; D unresolved. CDR3 length: 13 amino acids. Trimming cost V 0 bases and J 3 bases, with 6 bases left between them. Germline V gene data show CDR1 as SGHRS and CDR2 as YFSETQ. CDR3 sequence reads: CASSLVGEETQYF. Here the CDR3 DNA reads TGCGCCAGCAGCTTGGTCGGAGAAGAGACCCAGTACTTC.

The rearrangement links TRBV28 to TRBJ2-2; no clear D. Trimming stripped 8 bases from V and 4 bases from J, with 11 bases between. This CDR3 contains 13 residues. The V gene's germline CDR1 is MDHEN and CDR2 SYDVKM. This chain's CDR3 is CASLWPGTGELFF. CDR3 bases: TGTGCCAGCCTTTGGCCGGGCACCGGGGAGCTGTTTTTT. Looking up the rest from reference TRBV28 and TRBJ2-2 gives the full variable domain: DVKVTQSSRYLVKRTGEKVFLECVQDMDHENMFWYRQDPGLGLRLIYFSYDVKMKEKGDIPEGYSVSREKKERFSLILESASTNQTSMYLCASLWPGTGELFFGEGSRLTVL.

This chain uses TRBV5-1 with TRBJ1-5, with 7 bases fitting TRBD1. Germline CDR1 is SGHRS and CDR2 is YFSETQ. This CDR3 spans 15 amino acids. With 4 bases clipped from V and 1 base from J, the junction kept 5 bases outside the gene matches. CDR3 in DNA: TGCGCCAGCAGCCCAGCAGGGGGGAGCAATCAGCCCCAGCATTTT. As protein: CASSPAGGSNQPQHF.

The table lists this clone with a few counts. This chain uses TRBV7-9 with TRBJ1-1; the match to TRBD1 covers 7 bases. J gave up 1 base and V 7 bases, and 6 bases lay outside the gene matches. The germline CDR1 and CDR2 sequences are SEHNR and FQNEAQ (reference sequence). The CDR3 is 14 residues long. CDR3 DNA: TGTGCCAGCATCTCGGGACAGTCGAACACTGAAGCTTTCTTT. Translation: CASISGQSNTEAFF.

The chain links TRBV6-5 to TRBJ1-3; no firm D call. Germline V gene sequence: CDR1 MNHEY, CDR2 SVGAGI. V was trimmed by 0 bases and J by 2 bases, leaving 8 bases between them. The CDR3 has 15 residues. CDR3 protein: CASSYSAGPGNTIYF. The CDR3 DNA reads TGTGCCAGCAGTTACTCGGCAGGTCCTGGAAACACCATATATTTT.

In this sample, this clone turned up a few times. This chain uses TRBV28 with TRBJ2-7; 7 nucleotides align to TRBD1. CDR3 length: 17 amino acids. Germline loops: CDR1 MDHEN, CDR2 SYDVKM. J lost 3 bases, V lost 3 bases, and 14 bases had no gene match. The CDR3 sequence: CASSFAVPRDSLYEQYF. In nucleotides, the CDR3 is TGTGCCAGCAGTTTTGCGGTCCCCCGGGACAGCCTCTACGAGCAGTACTTC. The full variable domain, in which reference TRBV28 and TRBJ2-7 provide the parts outside the CDR3, is DVKVTQSSRYLVKRTGEKVFLECVQDMDHENMFWYRQDPGLGLRLIYFSYDVKMKEKGDIPEGYSVSREKKERFSLILESASTNQTSMYLCASSFAVPRDSLYEQYFGPGTRLTVT.

The CDR3, as DNA: TGCGCCAGCAGCTTGGCCGGGGAGCTCAATCAGCCCCAGCATTTT. Protein: CASSLAGELNQPQHF. The chain employs TRBV5-1 and TRBJ1-5; D call uncertain. Germline CDR1 is SGHRS and CDR2 is YFSETQ. V lost 0 bases, J lost 3 bases, and 10 bases lay in between. This CDR3 is built from 15 residues.

The V call is TRBV5-1, the J call TRBJ1-2; D ambiguous. The CDR3 is 12 amino acids. V was shortened by 4 bases and J by 6 bases, with 10 bases between the two germline ends. CDR1 SGHRS and CDR2 YFSETQ come from the germline V gene. CDR3 protein: CASSADTDGYTF. CDR3 in DNA: TGCGCCAGCAGCGCAGACACGGATGGCTACACCTTC.

This chain links TRBV6-5 with TRBJ1-2; TRBD1 matches at 7 bases. CDR3 length: 16 amino acids. J gave up 6 bases and V 0 bases, and 10 bases lay outside the gene matches. Per germline, CDR1 MNHEY and CDR2 SVGAGI. CDR3 coding DNA: TGTGCCAGCAGTTACTCGAGGAGGGGGCGCCTTAATGGCTACACCTTC. It translates to CASSYSRRGRLNGYTF.

This chain joins TRBV9 and TRBJ2-1; D gene uncertain. This CDR3 is built from 13 residues. Germline V gene data show CDR1 as SGDLS and CDR2 as YYNGEE. V was shortened by 5 bases and J by 4 bases, with 10 bases between the two germline ends. The CDR3 DNA sequence: TGTGCCAGCAGTACGGCAGGTTACAATGAGCAGTTCTTC. It is translated as CASSTAGYNEQFF.

The chain has TRBV9 and TRBJ2-1, with D possibly being TRBD2 (6 bases). The CDR3 is made up of 17 amino acids. The V end lost 0 bases, the J end lost 0 bases, and 13 bases lay between the germline ends. Germline lookup yields CDR1 SGDLS and CDR2 YYNGEE. The chain's CDR3 is CASSVGSSVSSYNEQFF. The DNA of the CDR3 is TGTGCCAGCAGCGTAGGGTCTAGCGTAAGCTCCTACAATGAGCAGTTCTTC.

Concerning this clone itself: An end of the junction differs from the germline gene, which may be a read error. The chain couples TRBV7-9 to TRBJ2-7, with 10 bases matching TRBD1. The germline V gene encodes CDR1 SEHNR and CDR2 FQNEAQ (reference sequence). This CDR3 has 16 residues. CDR3 DNA sequence: TGTTCCAGCAGCTTAGCGGAGGGGACAGGGGTCTACGAGCAGTACTTC. Its translation: CSSSLAEGTGVYEQYF. Combining the CDR3 with reference TRBV7-9 and TRBJ2-7 gives the whole variable domain DTGVSQNPRHKITKRGQNVTFRCDPISEHNRLYWYRQTLGQGPEFLTYFQNEAQLEKSRLLSDRFSAERPKGSFSTLEIQRTEQGDSAMYLCSSSLAEGTGVYEQYFGPGTRLTVT.

This chain joins TRBV30 and TRBJ1-2; perhaps TRBD1 as D (6 bases). V gave up 0 bases and J gave up 8 bases, with 13 bases separating them. From germline, CDR1 is GTSNPN and CDR2 SVGIG (reference sequence). The CDR3 is 13 residues long. CDR3 loop: CAWSVWGPGGYTF. The CDR3 DNA is TGTGCCTGGAGTGTATGGGGGCCGGGGGGCTACACCTTC.

The chain employs TRBV2 and TRBJ1-2; 8 bases fit TRBD1. CDR1 and CDR2 from the germline V gene are SNHLY and FYNNEI. The junction had 5 bases not matched to a gene; V was cut back by 6 bases and J by 2 bases. The CDR3 has 14 amino acids. CDR3 amino acids: CASRPGGTNYGYTF. CDR3 sequence (DNA): TGTGCCAGCAGGCCAGGGGGCACCAACTATGGCTACACCTTC.

The V call is TRBV28, the J call TRBJ2-2, with 14 positions matching TRBD2. The CDR3 totals 17 residues. Germline assignment: CDR1 MDHEN and CDR2 SYDVKM. V shed 7 bases and J 3 bases; nucleotides not matched to a gene: 7. CDR3 amino acids: CASTSAGLAGDTGELFF. The CDR3 nucleotides are TGTGCCAGCACTTCCGCGGGACTAGCGGGAGACACCGGGGAGCTGTTTTTT.

The V gene is TRBV15, the J gene TRBJ1-3; possible D gene TRBD1, 5 bases. The V end was cut by 0 bases, the J end by 0 bases, with 12 bases between. CDR1 is LNHNV, CDR2 YYDKDF, per germline (reference sequence). The CDR3 is 17 residues long. Written as DNA, the CDR3 is TGTGCCACCAGCAGAGATCCCGGACACCTCTCTGGAAACACCATATATTTT. This translates into CATSRDPGHLSGNTIYF.